The present T cell receptor beta chain was sequenced within a study of T cells in Graves' hyperthyroidism and ophthalmopathy. TCR beta CDR3 regions were amplified from RNA. The primer set for the first-round RT-PCR of the TCR CDR3 was HTBI. Via MiXCR, TCRdb re-called the multiplex PCR reads, giving one row per CDR3 protein. The sample records 350,000 to 400,000 distinct CDR3 sequences, 15% to 20% being singletons. CDR3 size: 16 residues. CDR1 and CDR2 from the germline V gene are KGHSH and LQKENI. Trimming cost V 0 bases and J 5 bases; bases outside gene matches: 5. Reasons for excluding patients were uncontrolled infection, other autoimmune disease, pregnancy or lactation. This clonotype has more than one count but fewer than ten.

This chain connects TRBV18 to TRBJ2-3; 10 nucleotides align to TRBD2. The TCR was taken from a man aged 18 to 30 with Graves' ophthalmopathy. Sequencing was done on a sample of blood. As DNA, the CDR3 is TGTGCCAGCTCACCACCGGCTAGCGGGGGCCTAGATACGCAGTATTTT. This codes for CASSPPASGGLDTQYF.